These 5 T cell receptor beta chains originate from one sample sequenced in a study of regulatory T cells in long-lasting Graves disease. For TCR beta, libraries came from iRepertoire HTBI primers and Arm-PCR of CDR3 regions. A single record per CDR3 protein comes from TCRdb applying MiXCR to the multiplex PCR reads. The profile shows about 350,000 distinct CDR3 sequences, roughly 16% of them singletons. The time point is: newly diagnosed GD, antithyroid drugs for less than 3 months. TCR sequences were obtained from RNA taken from PBMCs. These data were also filed under a second study, of T cells in Graves' hyperthyroidism and ophthalmopathy.

The material sequenced was peripheral blood mononuclear cells (PBMCs), taken at new diagnosis, from a patient treated with antithyroid drugs. The receptors shown here come from a woman aged 18 to 35 with Graves disease.

This clonotype was found a few times. The chain joins TRBV20-1 to TRBJ2-2; 8 bases are a match to TRBD1. CDR3 length: 15 residues. The junction had 5 bases not matched to a gene; V was cut back by 0 bases and J by 5 bases. Germline V lookup: CDR1 DFQATT, CDR2 SNEGSKA (reference sequence). The CDR3 DNA sequence: TGCAGTGCTAGAGATATCAGGGGGCGGACCGGGGAGCTGTTTTTT. This translates into CSARDIRGRTGELFF.

This clonotype has only a few counts. The gene calls are TRBV6-1 and TRBJ1-5, with a weak D call TRBD1 (6 bases). Germline CDR1 reads MNHNS; CDR2 reads SASEGT. The CDR3 has 14 residues. Trimming took 8 bases from V and 1 from J, leaving 12 bases between them. CDR3 sequence: CASRGQTSNQPQHF. The CDR3 DNA reads as TGTGCCAGCCGAGGACAGACCAGCAATCAGCCCCAGCATTTT.

This clonotype was picked up many times. The chain recombines TRBV28 with TRBJ2-5; D tentatively fits TRBD1 or TRBD2 (5 bases each). V was pared by 6 bases and J by 1 base, with 15 bases between. CDR3 length: 15 residues. Looked up from germline, CDR1 is MDHEN and CDR2 is SYDVKM. The CDR3: CASSGPREFQETQYF. In DNA, the CDR3 is TGTGCCAGCAGCGGCCCCAGGGAGTTCCAAGAGACCCAGTACTTC.

The chain combines TRBV5-1 with TRBJ2-3; possible D gene TRBD1, 5 bases. Germline V lookup: CDR1 SGHRS, CDR2 YFSETQ. The CDR3 has 15 residues. With 4 bases removed from V and 0 bases from J, the gap between germline ends came to 12 bases. The CDR3 loop reads CASSHSGASTDTQYF. In nucleotides, the CDR3 is TGCGCCAGCAGCCACAGTGGGGCTAGCACAGATACGCAGTATTTT.

The chain is built from TRBV2 and TRBJ2-3; D might be TRBD1 (5 bases). The CDR3 runs to 17 residues. Trimming stripped 4 bases from V and 1 base from J, with 18 bases between. Germline assignment: CDR1 SNHLY and CDR2 FYNNEI. CDR3 loop: CASSGGRVGFRTDTQYF. As DNA, the CDR3 is TGTGCCAGCAGTGGAGGCAGGGTTGGGTTTCGCACAGATACGCAGTATTTT.